This TCR beta chain was found in a study of blood T cell repertoires in COVID-19. Turning to the study itself: Samples representing acute and convalescent COVID-19 were sourced from the United States, Italy and Spain.

Trimming at V came to 0 bases and at J to 3 bases, leaving 5 bases not matched to a gene. CDR3 length: 15 residues. Germline V gene lookup returns CDR1 SGDLS and CDR2 YYNGEE. The repertoire was sequenced with immunoSEQ multiplex PCR; TCRdb's copy has only in-frame clones and lacks some. Here the sample spans fewer than 200,000 clones, 84% being singletons. Material: peripheral blood. This TCR was recovered from a man between 40 and 49 years old who had recovered from COVID-19. V and J are TRBV9 and TRBJ2-7; 8 nucleotides match TRBD1. The CDR3 here is CASSVAGQGLYEQYF. The CDR3 region has the DNA TGTGCCAGCAGCGTAGCCGGACAGGGTCTCTACGAGCAGTACTTC.